This T cell receptor (beta chain) appears in the sequencing data of a study of T cell changes during pregnancy in multiple sclerosis. Here immunoSEQ multiplex PCR was the method, and the copy in TCRdb shows in-frame clones only, minus some. Of under 100,000 clones listed, 91% are singletons. From germline, CDR1 is SQVTM and CDR2 ANQGSEA. The CDR3 totals 14 residues. V was cut by 2 bases and J by 0 bases, with 5 bases left in between. This chain connects TRBV29-1 to TRBJ2-6; D is undetermined. The clonotype originates from a female donor in good health, enrolled as a control in a pregnancy study. This sample comprised peripheral blood, obtained in the first trimester of pregnancy. The CDR3 protein is CSVESLSGANVLTF. The CDR3 nucleotides read TGCAGCGTTGAATCTCTCTCTGGGGCCAACGTCCTGACTTTC.